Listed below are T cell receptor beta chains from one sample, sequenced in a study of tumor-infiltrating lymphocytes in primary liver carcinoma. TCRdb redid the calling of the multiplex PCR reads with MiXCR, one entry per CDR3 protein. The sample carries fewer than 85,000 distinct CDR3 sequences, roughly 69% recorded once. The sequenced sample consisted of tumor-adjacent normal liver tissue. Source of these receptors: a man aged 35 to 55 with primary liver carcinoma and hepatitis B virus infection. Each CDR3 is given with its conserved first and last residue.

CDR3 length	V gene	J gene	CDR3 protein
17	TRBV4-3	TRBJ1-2	CTSSQDGVGDKPYGYTF
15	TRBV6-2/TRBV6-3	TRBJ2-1	CANSSAGKGGFEQFF
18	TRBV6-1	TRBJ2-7	CTSSEPGTTRRGDYERYF
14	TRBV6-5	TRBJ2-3	CASGPGLSRDTQYF
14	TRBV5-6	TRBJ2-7	CASSLVLLMNEQYF
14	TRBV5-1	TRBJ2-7	CASSYSRDSLEQYF
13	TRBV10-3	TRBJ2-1	CAIRGLAGNEQFF
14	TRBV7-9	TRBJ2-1	CASGSPDTGNEQFF
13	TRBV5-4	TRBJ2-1	CASSLVFGNEQFF
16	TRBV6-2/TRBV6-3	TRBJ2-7	CASSRTSGRMADEQYF
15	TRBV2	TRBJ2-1	CASSNEGGSYNVQFF
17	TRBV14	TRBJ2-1	CASSRASGAGSYNEQFF
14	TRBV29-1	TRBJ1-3	CSAGQGASGNTTYF
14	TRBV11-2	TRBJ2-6	CASSLEDWANALTF
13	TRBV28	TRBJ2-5	CAGSPDREEAQYF
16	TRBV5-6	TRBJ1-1	CTSSQNHPYGREEAFF
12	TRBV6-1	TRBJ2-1	CASILTVAEQLF
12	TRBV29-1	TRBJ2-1	CSVCPGGNEQFF
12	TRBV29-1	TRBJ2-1	CSVTGDYNEQFF
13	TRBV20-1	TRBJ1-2	CSARDGTIYGYTF
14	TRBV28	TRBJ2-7	CASSCLAGGCGQYF
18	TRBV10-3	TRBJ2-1	CAISESLLVAGGSHEQFF
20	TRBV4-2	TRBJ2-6	CASSQETVNRVFSGANVLTF
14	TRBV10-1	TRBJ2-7	CTGSEPARPYEQYF
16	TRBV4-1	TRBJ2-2	CASGGLDRGLTGELFF
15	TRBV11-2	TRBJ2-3	CASSFYEGSTETQYF
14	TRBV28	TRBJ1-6	CASNPTGYNSPLHF
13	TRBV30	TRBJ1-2	CAWSFNPRDGYTF
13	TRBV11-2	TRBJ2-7	CASSIRTGYEQYF
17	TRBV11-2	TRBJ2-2	CASSLDRGMTNSGELFF
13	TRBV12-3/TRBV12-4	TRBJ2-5	CDSSLAGVETQYF
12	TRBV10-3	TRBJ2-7	CAICEAGQGQYF
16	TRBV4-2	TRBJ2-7	CGSSQATSGVPYEQYF
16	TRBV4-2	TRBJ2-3	CASSQESAPRTHTQYF
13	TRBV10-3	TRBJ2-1	CAIRPPVGNEQFF
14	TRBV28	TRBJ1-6	CASSLLRWHSPLYF
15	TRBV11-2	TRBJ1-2	CASSGLRTTRFGYTF
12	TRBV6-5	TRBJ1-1	CASKGGTTEAFF
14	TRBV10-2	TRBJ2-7	CASSRDRCINEQYF
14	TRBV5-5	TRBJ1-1	CASSLYFREAEAFF
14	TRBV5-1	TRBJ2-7	CASSPRDGHYEQYF
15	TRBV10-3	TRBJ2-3	CAISAGRGRTDTQYF
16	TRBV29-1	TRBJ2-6	CSVFRDTDFGANVLTF
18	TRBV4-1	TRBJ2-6	CASSQGILELSGANVLTF
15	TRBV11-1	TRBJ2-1	CASSFQGPLDNEQFF
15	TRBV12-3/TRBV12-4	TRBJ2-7	CASSPQGVHPYEQYF
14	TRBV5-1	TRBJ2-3	CTSSSQVRTDTQYF
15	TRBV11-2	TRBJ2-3	CVSSIPTEATDTQYF
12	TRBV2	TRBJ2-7	CASSDGVYGQYF
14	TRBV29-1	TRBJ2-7	CSVVKTGTLYEQYF
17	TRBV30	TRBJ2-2	CAWSVRTSGPNTGELFF